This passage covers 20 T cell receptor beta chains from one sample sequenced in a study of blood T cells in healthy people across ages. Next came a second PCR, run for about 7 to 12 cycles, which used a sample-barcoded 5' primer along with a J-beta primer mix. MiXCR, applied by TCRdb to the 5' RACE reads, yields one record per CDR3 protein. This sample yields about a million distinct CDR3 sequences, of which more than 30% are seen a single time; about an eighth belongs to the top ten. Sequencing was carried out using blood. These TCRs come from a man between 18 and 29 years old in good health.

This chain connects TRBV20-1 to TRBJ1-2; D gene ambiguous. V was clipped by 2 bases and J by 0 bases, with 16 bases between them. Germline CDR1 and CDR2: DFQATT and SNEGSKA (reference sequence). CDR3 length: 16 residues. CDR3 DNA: TGCAGTGCTAGAAGGGCAACTAAAAATCCTAACTATGGCTACACCTTC. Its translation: CSARRATKNPNYGYTF.

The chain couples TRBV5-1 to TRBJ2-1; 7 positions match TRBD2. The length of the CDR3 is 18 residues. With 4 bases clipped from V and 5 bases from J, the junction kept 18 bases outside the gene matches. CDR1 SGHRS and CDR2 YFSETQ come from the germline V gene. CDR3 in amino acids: CASSPYGVGTSGDNEQFF. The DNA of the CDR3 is TGCGCCAGCAGCCCATATGGGGTCGGGACCAGCGGGGACAATGAGCAGTTCTTC.

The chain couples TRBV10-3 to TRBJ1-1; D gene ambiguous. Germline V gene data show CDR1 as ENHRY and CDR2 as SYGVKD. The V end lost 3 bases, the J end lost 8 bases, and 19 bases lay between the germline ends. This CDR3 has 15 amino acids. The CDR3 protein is CAISDRAARTLEAFF. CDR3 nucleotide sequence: TGTGCCATCAGTGACCGTGCGGCGAGGACGTTGGAAGCTTTCTTT.

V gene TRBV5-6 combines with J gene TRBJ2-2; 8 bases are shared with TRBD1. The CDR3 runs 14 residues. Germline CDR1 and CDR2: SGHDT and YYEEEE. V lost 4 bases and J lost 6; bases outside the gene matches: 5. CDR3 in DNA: TGTGCCAGCAGCAAATGGACAGGGTCCGGGGAGCTGTTTTTT. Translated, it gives CASSKWTGSGELFF.

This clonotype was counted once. CDR3: CASSPTGEVFYGYTF. CDR3 bases: TGTGCCAGCAGCCCGACAGGGGAAGTATTCTATGGCTACACCTTC. The V call is TRBV7-9, the J call TRBJ1-2; 8 positions match TRBD1. The germline CDR1 and CDR2 sequences are SEHNR and FQNEAQ (reference sequence). The V and J ends lost 5 bases and 4 bases, in that order; junction bases with no gene match: 9. This CDR3 spans 15 amino acids.

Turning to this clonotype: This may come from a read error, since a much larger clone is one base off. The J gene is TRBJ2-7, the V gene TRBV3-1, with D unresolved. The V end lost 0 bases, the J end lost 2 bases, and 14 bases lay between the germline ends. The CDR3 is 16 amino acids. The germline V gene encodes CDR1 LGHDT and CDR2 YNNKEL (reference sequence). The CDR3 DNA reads TGTGCCAGCAGCCAAGATCGTAGCTCCCATGCCTACGAGCAGTACTTC. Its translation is CASSQDRSSHAYEQYF.

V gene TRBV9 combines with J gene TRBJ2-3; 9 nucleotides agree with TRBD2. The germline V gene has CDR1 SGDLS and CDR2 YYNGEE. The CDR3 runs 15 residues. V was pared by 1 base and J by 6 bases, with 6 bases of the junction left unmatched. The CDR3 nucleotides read TGTGCCAGCAGCGTACTGCGGGGGGGCTTTGATACGCAGTATTTT. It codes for CASSVLRGGFDTQYF.

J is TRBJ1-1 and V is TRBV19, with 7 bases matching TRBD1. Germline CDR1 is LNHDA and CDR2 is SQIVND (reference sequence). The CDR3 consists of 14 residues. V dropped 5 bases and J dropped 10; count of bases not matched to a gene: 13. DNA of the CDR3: TGTGCCAGTAGTCCACCGGACAGGTGGGGGGGAGCTTTCTTT. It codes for CASSPPDRWGGAFF.

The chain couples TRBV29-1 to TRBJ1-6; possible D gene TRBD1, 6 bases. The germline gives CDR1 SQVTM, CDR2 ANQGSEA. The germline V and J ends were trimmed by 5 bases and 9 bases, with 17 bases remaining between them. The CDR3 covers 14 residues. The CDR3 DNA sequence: TGCAGCGTTCGAGACAGGACCCCTAGTTCACCCCTCCACTTT. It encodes CSVRDRTPSSPLHF.

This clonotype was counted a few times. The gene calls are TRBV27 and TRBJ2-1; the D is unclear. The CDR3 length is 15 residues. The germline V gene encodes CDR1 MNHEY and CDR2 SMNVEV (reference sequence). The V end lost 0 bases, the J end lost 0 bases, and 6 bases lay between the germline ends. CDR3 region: CASSLSTVSYNEQFF. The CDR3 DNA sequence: TGTGCCAGCAGTTTATCGACGGTCTCCTACAATGAGCAGTTCTTC.

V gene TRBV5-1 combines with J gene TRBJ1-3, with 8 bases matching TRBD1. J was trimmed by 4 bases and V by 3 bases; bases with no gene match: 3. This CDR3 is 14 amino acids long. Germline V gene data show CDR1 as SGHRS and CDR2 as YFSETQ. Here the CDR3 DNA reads TGCGCCAGCAGCTCGACAGGGGACGGAAACACCATATATTTT. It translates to CASSSTGDGNTIYF.

Written as DNA, the CDR3 is TGTGCCAGCAGTTACCGGGGGAAAGGGGGCCCCACTGAAGCTTTCTTT. Encoded protein: CASSYRGKGGPTEAFF. This sequence joins TRBV6-2 or TRBV6-3 and TRBJ1-1, with 7 positions matching TRBD1. The CDR3 consists of 16 residues. CDR1 is MNHEY and CDR2 is SVGEGT in the germline V gene. Trimming at V came to 2 bases and at J to 4 bases, leaving 10 bases not matched to a gene.

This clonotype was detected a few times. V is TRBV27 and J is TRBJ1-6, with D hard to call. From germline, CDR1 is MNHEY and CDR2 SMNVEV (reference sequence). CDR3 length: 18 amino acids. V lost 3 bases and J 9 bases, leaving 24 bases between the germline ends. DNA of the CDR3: TGTGCCAGCAGTTTGGTCACCCCCTTGGCGGGCTCGGGTTCACCCCTCCACTTT. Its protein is CASSLVTPLAGSGSPLHF.

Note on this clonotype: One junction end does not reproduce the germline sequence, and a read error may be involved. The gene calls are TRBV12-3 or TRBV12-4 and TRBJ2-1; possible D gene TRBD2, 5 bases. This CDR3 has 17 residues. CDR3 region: CASSLGGGVSSGNGQFF. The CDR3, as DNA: TGTGCCAGCAGTTTAGGTGGAGGAGTGTCATCTGGCAATGGGCAGTTCTTC.

The CDR3 sequence: CAISAGGGGYTF. The CDR3 DNA is TGTGCCATCAGCGCTGGCGGGGGAGGCTACACCTTC. The chain uses TRBV10-3 and TRBJ1-2; D is perhaps TRBD1 (5 bases). Germline loops: CDR1 ENHRY, CDR2 SYGVKD. With 6 bases removed from V and 8 bases from J, the gap between germline ends came to 13 bases. The CDR3 runs to 12 residues.

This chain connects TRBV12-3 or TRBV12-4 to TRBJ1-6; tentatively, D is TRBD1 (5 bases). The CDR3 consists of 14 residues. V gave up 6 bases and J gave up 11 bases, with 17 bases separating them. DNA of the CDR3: TGTGCCAGCAGGGCAGGGACCTTAAGTCCACCCCTCCACTTT. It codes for CASRAGTLSPPLHF.

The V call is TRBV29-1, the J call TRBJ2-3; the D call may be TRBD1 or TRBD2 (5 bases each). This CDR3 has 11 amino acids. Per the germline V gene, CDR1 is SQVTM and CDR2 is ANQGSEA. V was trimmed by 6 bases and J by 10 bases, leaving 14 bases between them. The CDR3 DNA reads TGCAGCGTCGGGGCCCGGGACCCGCAGTATTTT. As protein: CSVGARDPQYF.

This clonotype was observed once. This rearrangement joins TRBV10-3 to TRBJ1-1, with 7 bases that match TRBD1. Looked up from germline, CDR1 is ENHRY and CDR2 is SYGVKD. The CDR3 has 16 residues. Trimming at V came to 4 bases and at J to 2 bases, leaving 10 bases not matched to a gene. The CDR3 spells CAISAGTEGRNTEAFF. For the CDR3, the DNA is TGTGCCATCAGTGCAGGGACAGAGGGCCGAAACACTGAAGCTTTCTTT.

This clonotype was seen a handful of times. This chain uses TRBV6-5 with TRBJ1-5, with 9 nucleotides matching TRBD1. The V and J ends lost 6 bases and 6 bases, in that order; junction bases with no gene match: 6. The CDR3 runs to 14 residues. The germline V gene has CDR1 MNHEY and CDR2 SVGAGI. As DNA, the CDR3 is TGTGCCAGCAGAACAGGGGGCGCGAGTCAGCCCCAGCATTTT. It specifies CASRTGGASQPQHF.

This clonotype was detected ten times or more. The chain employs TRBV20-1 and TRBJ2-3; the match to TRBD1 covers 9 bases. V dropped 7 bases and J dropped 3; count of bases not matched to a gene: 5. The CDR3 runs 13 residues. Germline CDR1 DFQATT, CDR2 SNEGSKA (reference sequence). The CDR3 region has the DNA TGCAGTGTTACCGGGACAGGGACAGATACGCAGTATTTT. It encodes CSVTGTGTDTQYF.